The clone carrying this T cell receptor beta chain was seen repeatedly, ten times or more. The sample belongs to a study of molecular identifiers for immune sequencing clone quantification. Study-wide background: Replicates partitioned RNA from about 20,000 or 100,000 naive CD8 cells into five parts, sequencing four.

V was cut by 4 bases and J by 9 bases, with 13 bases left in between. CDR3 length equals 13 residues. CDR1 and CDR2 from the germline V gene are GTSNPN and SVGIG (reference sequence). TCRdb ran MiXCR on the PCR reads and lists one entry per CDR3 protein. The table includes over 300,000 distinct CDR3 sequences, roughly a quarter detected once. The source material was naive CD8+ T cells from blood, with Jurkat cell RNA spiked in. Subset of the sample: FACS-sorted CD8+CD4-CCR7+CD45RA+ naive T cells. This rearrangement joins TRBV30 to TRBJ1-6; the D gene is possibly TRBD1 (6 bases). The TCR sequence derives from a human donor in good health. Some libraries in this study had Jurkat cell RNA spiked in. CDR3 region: CAWTGDFGSPLHF. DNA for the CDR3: TGTGCCTGGACAGGGGATTTCGGTTCACCCCTCCACTTT.